The sequence of this T cell receptor beta chain was determined in a study of blood T cell repertoires in COVID-19. From germline, CDR1 is SGHVS and CDR2 FNYEAQ. The CDR3 is 14 amino acids. Trimming left V 1 base short and J 2 bases short, with 6 bases between. As originally analysed: Amplifying reference gene primers gave estimates of nucleated cell counts. Clones were read by immunoSEQ multiplex PCR, and TCRdb kept only the in-frame ones, dropping some. V and J calls and clone size are copied from that table; D and trimming were computed from the DNA. The sample has roughly 160,000 clones, approximately 85% seen once.

The sample consisted of peripheral blood. This chain links TRBV7-6 with TRBJ1-3, with D tentatively TRBD1 (5 bases). This clonotype originated in a woman in her forties or fifties with COVID-19, enrolled during active disease. The CDR3 nucleotides read TGTGCCAGCAGCTTAGAGGGGACTGGAAACACCATATATTTT. Its translation: CASSLEGTGNTIYF.